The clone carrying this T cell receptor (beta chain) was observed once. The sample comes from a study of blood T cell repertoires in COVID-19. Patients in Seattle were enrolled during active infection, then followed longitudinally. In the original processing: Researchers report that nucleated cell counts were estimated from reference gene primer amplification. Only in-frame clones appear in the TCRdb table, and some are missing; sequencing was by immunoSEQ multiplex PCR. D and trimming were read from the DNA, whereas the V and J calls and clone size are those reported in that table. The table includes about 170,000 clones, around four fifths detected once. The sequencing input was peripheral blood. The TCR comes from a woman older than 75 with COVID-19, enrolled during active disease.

In nucleotides, the CDR3 is TGTGCCTCAGGGGATACTGAAGCTTTCTTT. It encodes CASGDTEAFF. The chain joins TRBV3-1 (or the pseudogene TRBV3-2) to TRBJ1-1, with D possibly matching TRBD1 (6 bases). Trimming shortened V by 11 bases and J by 5 bases, and 9 bases separated the two germline ends. Germline CDR1 reads LGHDT; CDR2 reads YNNKEL (reference sequence). The CDR3 is 10 residues long.